This TCR beta chain was retrieved from a study of OX40 agonist ivuxolimab in advanced cancers. For the study at large: At doses from 0.01 to 10 mg/kg, patients were given intravenous ivuxolimab every 2 weeks. Study conclusions and caveats: Near-lowest levels of clonal expansion characterized partial responders at 0.1-3.0 mg/kg. Among some nonresponders, normalized T-cell clonal expansion was also low. At doses 0.1 to 3.0 mg/kg, CD4+ and CD8+ clones expanded.

Assay used: immunoSEQ multiplex PCR; TCRdb lists only in-frame clones, some missing. The table has 100,000 to 150,000 clones, about 90% seen once. V lost 3 bases, J lost 4 bases, and 20 bases lay in between. In germline, CDR1 is SGHNT, CDR2 YYREEE (reference sequence). CDR3 length equals 16 residues. A word on this clone: Antigen unknown.

This specimen was CD4+ or CD8+ T cells sorted from blood, taken in a trial of the OX40 agonist ivuxolimab. The chain joins TRBV5-4 to TRBJ2-7; D may be TRBD2 (6 bases). The origin of this receptor is an adult with an advanced solid tumor such as melanoma, head and neck, liver or kidney cancer. The CDR3 region is CASSSPFAGSIYEQYF. In nucleotides, the CDR3 is TGTGCCAGCAGCTCCCCGTTCGCGGGGAGTATTTACGAGCAGTACTTC.